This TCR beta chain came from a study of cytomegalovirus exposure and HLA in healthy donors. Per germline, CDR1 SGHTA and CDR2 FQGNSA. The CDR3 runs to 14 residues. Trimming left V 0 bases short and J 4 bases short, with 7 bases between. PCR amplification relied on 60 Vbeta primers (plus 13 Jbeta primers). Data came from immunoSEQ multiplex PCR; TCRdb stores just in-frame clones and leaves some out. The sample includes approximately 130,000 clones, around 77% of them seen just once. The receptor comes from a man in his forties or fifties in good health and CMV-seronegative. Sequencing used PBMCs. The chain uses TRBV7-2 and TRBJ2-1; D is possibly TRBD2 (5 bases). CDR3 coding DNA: TGTGCCAGCAGCTTAGCAGCGGAATACAATGAGCAGTTCTTC. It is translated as CASSLAAEYNEQFF. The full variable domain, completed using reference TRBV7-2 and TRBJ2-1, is GAGVSQSPSNKVTEKGKDVELRCDPISGHTALYWYRQSLGQGLEFLIYFQGNSAPDKSGLPSDRFSAERTGGSVSTLTIQRTQQEDSAVYLCASSLAAEYNEQFFGPGTRLTVL.